The clone carrying this T cell receptor beta chain was seen at least ten times. TCRdb recomputed calls from the 5' RACE reads with MiXCR, one row per CDR3 protein. This repertoire shows fewer than 400,000 distinct CDR3 sequences, around a sixth found once; its top ten account for roughly 21%. This entry is derived from a study of T-cell memory formation after mild COVID-19. The CDR3 length is 15 residues. The sequenced sample consisted of PBMCs or a T cell subset sorted from them (not recorded which). V is TRBV21-1 and J is TRBJ2-5; TRBD1, the table's D call, was not compared with the DNA. TRBV21-1 is recorded as a pseudogene. This clonotype originated in a man aged 18-30 years who had mild COVID-19 (a few samples of this study predate the infection). Cell type and time point are not known. DNA of the CDR3: TGTGCCAGCAGCAACGATACAGGAAGGGGAGAGACCCAGTACTTC. Its protein product is CASSNDTGRGETQYF.